The T cell receptor (beta chain) under discussion was sequenced for a study of OX40 agonist ivuxolimab in advanced cancers. Study details: The study treated patients with ivuxolimab, an agonistic anti-OX40 (CD134) antibody.

Sequencing used immunoSEQ multiplex PCR; TCRdb keeps in-frame clones, though not all of them. The sample shows under 60,000 clones, 65% to 85% of them seen only once. This CDR3 is built from 15 residues. The junction had 7 bases not matched to a gene; V was cut back by 5 bases and J by 6 bases. Germline-derived CDR1 and CDR2 are SEHNR and FQNEAQ (reference sequence). The chain employs TRBV7-9 and TRBJ2-2, with 9 bases matching TRBD1. This sequence originates from an adult with an advanced solid tumor such as melanoma, head and neck, liver or kidney cancer. Here the sequenced sample was CD4+ or CD8+ T cells sorted from blood, taken in a trial of the OX40 agonist ivuxolimab. The CDR3 reads CASSPQGASAGELFF. CDR3 sequence (DNA): TGTGCCAGCAGCCCACAGGGGGCTTCGGCCGGGGAGCTGTTTTTT.